This TCR beta chain comes out of a study of blood T cell repertoires in COVID-19. Study at large: Collection of acute and convalescent COVID-19 samples took place in the United States, Italy and Spain. T cells, B-cell-depleted T cells, or PBMCs provided the cDNA or gDNA that served as material.

Germline lookup yields CDR1 MNHEY and CDR2 SVGAGI. V lost 6 bases, J lost 0 bases, and 8 bases lay in between. The CDR3 has 14 residues. In the authors' workflow: Using reference gene primer amplification, nucleated cell counts were estimated. TCRdb's table, derived via immunoSEQ multiplex PCR, lists solely in-frame clones and lacks some. From that table come the V and J calls and clone size; the DNA was used to work out D and trimming. The sample has 95,000 or so clones; about 80% are singletons. V is TRBV6-5 and J is TRBJ1-4; D is unresolved. The origin of this receptor is a human donor in a cohort sampled during active COVID-19. Source material: peripheral blood. CDR3 residues: CASRLYTTNEKLFF. CDR3 sequence (DNA): TGTGCCAGCAGATTATATACAACTAATGAAAAACTGTTTTTT.